The 26 T cell receptor beta chains below were found in one sample sequenced in a study of cytotoxic CD8 clonotypes in ibrutinib-treated CLL. Clones were sequenced by immunoSEQ multiplex PCR, and TCRdb holds only the in-frame ones, with some missing. The sample shows 60,000 to 65,000 clones, roughly 59% of them seen only once. The sample consisted of PBMCs, taken after 12 months of ibrutinib treatment. The receptors stem from a human donor with chronic lymphocytic leukemia.

In its sample, this clone is medium-sized (0.01 to 0.1%). The chain carries TRBV2 and TRBJ2-1; D is perhaps TRBD1 or TRBD2 (5 bases each). Trimming removed 9 bases at V and 7 bases at J, with 19 bases between. The length of the CDR3 is 14 residues. CDR1 is SNHLY, CDR2 FYNNEI, per germline. The CDR3 coding sequence is TGTGCCAGTCACACCGACCCGGGGCTTAATGAGCAGTTCTTC. It yields the protein CASHTDPGLNEQFF.

Note on this clone: At one end, the junction sequence differs from germline, possibly due to a read error. This chain links TRBV5-3 with TRBJ1-2; no clear D gene. TRBV5-3 is known as an ORF, though its function is uncertain. The length of the CDR3 is 13 residues. CDR3 DNA: TGTGCCAGCAGCTTTGGGACTAACTATGGCTACACCTTC. Translated, it gives CASSFGTNYGYTF.

The chain carries TRBV7-9 and TRBJ2-2; possibly TRBD2 for D (7 bases). CDR1 is SEHNR and CDR2 is FQNEAQ in the germline V gene (reference sequence). Trimming removed 5 bases from V and 7 bases from J, with 20 bases in between. This CDR3 region has 16 residues. CDR3: CASSQASGGPNGELFF. In nucleotides, the CDR3 is TGTGCCAGCAGCCAAGCTTCCGGGGGGCCCAACGGGGAGCTGTTTTTT.

This clone was detected a few times. The V call is TRBV20-1, the J call TRBJ1-2; unclear D gene. CDR3 length equals 11 residues. CDR1 is DFQATT, CDR2 SNEGSKA, per germline (reference sequence). The ends were cut back, 3 bases at V and 8 bases at J, with 10 bases in the middle. The CDR3 bases are TGCAGTGCTAGTGAAGCTCCGGGCTACACCTTC. It translates to CSASEAPGYTF.

The chain is built from TRBV4-1 and TRBJ1-4; D is perhaps TRBD1 (5 bases). This CDR3 contains 12 residues. Germline CDR1 is MGHRA and CDR2 is YSYEKL. Trimming removed 1 base from V and 16 bases from J, with 13 bases in between. This chain's CDR3 is CASSQGAGGTFF. CDR3 sequence (DNA): TGCGCCAGCAGCCAAGGAGCCGGGGGTACGTTTTTT.

The chain has TRBV7-4 and TRBJ2-7; the match to TRBD2 covers 13 bases. J lost 6 bases, V lost 5 bases, and 7 bases had no gene match. The length of the CDR3 is 15 residues. CDR1 and CDR2 (germline): SGHVT, SQSDAQ. CDR3 nucleotides: TGTGCCAGCAGCACCGGACTAGCGGGAGTGAGCGAGCAGTACTTC. It translates to CASSTGLAGVSEQYF.

The count of this clone is one. The chain links TRBV6-6 to TRBJ1-2, with D unclear. The CDR3 totals 14 residues. Germline V gene lookup returns CDR1 MNHNY and CDR2 SVGAGI (reference sequence). V was shortened by 0 bases and J by 2 bases, with 7 bases between the two germline ends. The CDR3 loop is CASSYSAGNYGYTF. As DNA, the CDR3 is TGTGCCAGCAGTTACTCAGCAGGCAACTATGGCTACACCTTC.

The J gene is TRBJ1-1, the V gene TRBV30; D not resolved. With 4 bases removed from V and 3 bases from J, the gap between germline ends came to 12 bases. This CDR3 is built from 13 residues. Germline V gives CDR1 GTSNPN, CDR2 SVGIG (reference sequence). The CDR3 loop is CAWTSGWDTEAFF. The CDR3 DNA sequence: TGTGCCTGGACGTCGGGGTGGGACACTGAAGCTTTCTTT.

V and J are TRBV5-1 and TRBJ2-1, with TRBD2 matching over 7 bases. Per the germline V gene, CDR1 is SGHRS and CDR2 is YFSETQ. V dropped 4 bases and J dropped 5; count of bases not matched to a gene: 6. This CDR3 comprises 14 residues. CDR3: CASSPGTTHNEQFF. CDR3 nucleotides: TGCGCCAGCAGCCCTGGGACTACGCACAATGAGCAGTTCTTC.

This clone was picked up one time. In DNA form, the CDR3 reads TGCGCCAGCAGTTTCCGGGCAAGCAACACCGGGGAGCTGTTTTTT. Its translation: CASSFRASNTGELFF. The V and J genes are TRBV5-1 and TRBJ2-2; no clear D. This CDR3 region has 15 residues. CDR1 is SGHRS and CDR2 is YFSETQ in the germline V gene. Trimming pared 5 bases from V and 2 bases from J, leaving 13 bases between.

The J gene is TRBJ1-2, the V gene TRBV6-6, with 8 bases aligning to TRBD1. Germline V CDR1 and CDR2: MNHNY, SVGAGI (reference sequence). Trimming removed 0 bases from V and 7 bases from J; junction bases left unmatched: 7. CDR3 length: 15 amino acids. DNA for the CDR3: TGTGCCAGCAGTTACTCAGGGGCAGGGGGCCTTGGCTACACCTTC. It yields the protein CASSYSGAGGLGYTF.

V is TRBV28 and J is TRBJ2-3; possible D gene TRBD1, 5 bases. The CDR3 consists of 15 residues. Germline assignment: CDR1 MDHEN and CDR2 SYDVKM. Deletions cut 7 bases from V and 2 bases from J, with 16 bases between. CDR3 coding DNA: TGTGCCAGCACCCTGGCTGGGGCTACCACAGATACGCAGTATTTT. Translating gives CASTLAGATTDTQYF.

This clone was found a few times. The chain is built from TRBV12-5 and TRBJ2-3; 10 bases align to TRBD1. The V gene's germline CDR1 is LGHNT and CDR2 FRNRAP. V was pared by 7 bases and J by 4 bases, with 8 bases of the junction left unmatched. The CDR3 length is 15 residues. CDR3 in amino acids: CASAHGTGVPDTQYF. CDR3 bases: TGTGCTAGTGCCCACGGGACAGGGGTCCCAGATACGCAGTATTTT.

The V call is TRBV6-5, the J call TRBJ2-6, with a possible D match to TRBD2 (5 bases). V gave up 8 bases and J gave up 0 bases, with 11 bases separating them. CDR3 length equals 15 residues. Germline V gene data show CDR1 as MNHEY and CDR2 as SVGAGI. In nucleotides, the CDR3 is TGTGCCAGCGGGAGAGGGAGCTCTGGGGCCAACGTCCTGACTTTC. As protein: CASGRGSSGANVLTF.

This sequence joins TRBV5-4 and TRBJ2-7; 8 bases match TRBD2. CDR3 length equals 12 residues. The trim removed 3 bases at V and 9 bases at J, leaving 5 bases unmatched. Germline V lookup: CDR1 SGHNT, CDR2 YYREEE (reference sequence). In DNA, the CDR3 is TGTGCCAGCAGCTCTCGGGGGGGCGGGCAGTACTTC. Translation gives CASSSRGGGQYF.

This rearrangement joins TRBV27 to TRBJ2-7; D might be TRBD1 (6 bases). Looked up from germline, CDR1 is MNHEY and CDR2 is SMNVEV (reference sequence). The length of the CDR3 is 13 residues. V lost 4 bases, J lost 3 bases, and 10 bases lay in between. This CDR3 is CASSYRENYEQYF. The CDR3 DNA reads as TGTGCCAGCAGTTACAGGGAGAACTACGAGCAGTACTTC.

The chain's CDR3 is CASSLSWTGYEQYF. The CDR3 DNA reads as TGTGCCAGCAGCCTTTCGTGGACGGGTTACGAGCAGTACTTC. This sequence joins TRBV11-2 and TRBJ2-7, with D unclear. The V end lost 5 bases, the J end lost 4 bases, and 15 bases lay between the germline ends. The CDR3 is made up of 14 amino acids. Per germline, CDR1 SGHAT and CDR2 FQNNGV.

The chain has TRBV7-8 and TRBJ2-7; TRBD2 matches 7 bases. Germline CDR1 reads SGHVS; CDR2 reads FQNEAQ. Losses at the gene ends were 1 base for V and 3 bases for J; bases not matched to a gene: 12. The CDR3 contains 17 residues. The CDR3 protein is CASSLESRGGGIYEQYF. The CDR3 nucleotides read TGTGCCAGCAGCTTAGAATCAAGAGGCGGGGGTATCTACGAGCAGTACTTC.

This clone was found many times. The J gene is TRBJ2-3, the V gene TRBV11-2; no firm D call. V was clipped by 1 base and J by 5 bases, with 19 bases between them. CDR1 SGHAT and CDR2 FQNNGV come from the germline V gene. This CDR3 is built from 17 residues. CDR3 bases: TGTGCCAGCAGCTTAGCGACGGCCTTATATTTGCTAGATACGCAGTATTTT. It translates to CASSLATALYLLDTQYF.

The chain uses TRBV7-9 and TRBJ1-2; 8 bases are a match to TRBD1. The CDR3 extends over 14 amino acids. Germline loops: CDR1 SEHNR, CDR2 FQNEAQ (reference sequence). V shed 4 bases, J shed 3 bases, and the junction held 4 bases outside the gene matches. The DNA for the CDR3 is TGTGCCAGCAGCTCAGGACAGGGCCACTATGGCTACACCTTC. It yields the protein CASSSGQGHYGYTF.

The chain carries TRBV18 and TRBJ1-1, with D possibly being TRBD1 (6 bases). Per the germline V gene, CDR1 is KGHSH and CDR2 is LQKENI. The CDR3 extends over 12 amino acids. Between the trimmed V and J ends, which lost 4 bases and 7 bases, there was a span of 10 bases. The CDR3 here is CASSQGEDEAFF. The CDR3 DNA reads as TGTGCCAGCTCACAGGGGGAGGATGAAGCTTTCTTT.

This chain uses TRBV5-1 with TRBJ1-1; 7 bases fit TRBD1. Germline CDR1 is SGHRS and CDR2 is YFSETQ. This CDR3 region has 16 residues. Unmatched junction bases numbered 9, after V lost 4 bases and J lost 0 bases. The CDR3 region has the DNA TGCGCCAGCAGCGCCGGACAGGTTGCCGTGAACACTGAAGCTTTCTTT. Protein sequence: CASSAGQVAVNTEAFF.

The V and J genes are TRBV6-5 and TRBJ2-1; tentatively, D is TRBD2 (6 bases). CDR3 size: 16 residues. CDR1 is MNHEY and CDR2 is SVGAGI in the germline V gene. V lost 4 bases and J lost 6, with 19 bases in between. CDR3 loop: CASSSYSGGRSNEQFF. The DNA of the CDR3 is TGTGCCAGCAGTTCTTACTCAGGTGGGAGGTCCAATGAGCAGTTCTTC.

This clone was counted many times. The chain carries TRBV11-1 and TRBJ2-1, with TRBD2 matching 8 bases. The germline V gene encodes CDR1 SGHAT and CDR2 FQDESV (reference sequence). Unmatched junction bases numbered 11, after V lost 8 bases and J lost 5 bases. The CDR3 loop spans 15 amino acids. The DNA for the CDR3 is TGTGCCAGCGCTGACTCACTAGCGGCCCACAATGAGCAGTTCTTC. This sequence encodes CASADSLAAHNEQFF.

This chain uses TRBV6-4 with TRBJ1-6; D possibly corresponds to TRBD1 (5 bases). Germline V CDR1 and CDR2: MRHNA, SNTAGT. Trimming removed 5 bases from V and 6 bases from J, with 14 bases in between. This CDR3 comprises 15 residues. CDR3 DNA sequence: TGTGCCAGCAGTAACCAGGGCTTTCCTAATTCACCCCTCCACTTT. Translating it yields CASSNQGFPNSPLHF.

A remark on this clone: Distinct nucleotide sequences in the sample also encode this CDR3. The V and J genes are TRBV18 and TRBJ1-2; D might be TRBD1 (6 bases). V was pared by 2 bases and J by 2 bases, with 6 bases between. Germline values: CDR1 KGHSH, CDR2 LQKENI. The length of the CDR3 is 13 residues. The CDR3 region is CASSPDRNYGYTF. CDR3 DNA sequence: TGTGCCAGCTCACCAGACAGGAACTATGGCTACACCTTC.